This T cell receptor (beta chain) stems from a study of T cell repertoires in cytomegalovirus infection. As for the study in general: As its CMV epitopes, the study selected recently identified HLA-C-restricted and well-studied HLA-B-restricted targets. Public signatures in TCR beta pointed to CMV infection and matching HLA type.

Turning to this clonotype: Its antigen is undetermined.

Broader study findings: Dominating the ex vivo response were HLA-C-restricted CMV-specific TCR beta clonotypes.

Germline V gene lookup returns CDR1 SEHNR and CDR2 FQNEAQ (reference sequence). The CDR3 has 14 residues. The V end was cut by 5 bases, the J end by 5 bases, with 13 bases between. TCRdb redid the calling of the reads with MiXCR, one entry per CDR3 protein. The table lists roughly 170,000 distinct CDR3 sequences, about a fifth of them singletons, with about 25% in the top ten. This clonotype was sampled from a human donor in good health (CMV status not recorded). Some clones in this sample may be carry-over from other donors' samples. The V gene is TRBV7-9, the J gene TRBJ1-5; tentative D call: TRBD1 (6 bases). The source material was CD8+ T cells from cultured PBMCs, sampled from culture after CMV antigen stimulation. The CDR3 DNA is TGTGCCAGCAGCCAAGGGGGGGGGTATCAGCCCCAGCATTTT. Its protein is CASSQGGGYQPQHF.